A single sample gave rise to the 29 T cell receptor beta chains below, sequenced in a study of blood T cells in healthy people across ages. The use of a sample-barcoded 5' primer and a J-beta primer mix characterized a second PCR of about 6 to 12 cycles. From the 5' RACE reads, TCRdb called clonotypes with MiXCR, one entry per CDR3 protein. In the table there are some 900,000 distinct CDR3 sequences, roughly 50% of which are singletons. Sequenced material: blood. The source is a man younger than 45 in good health.

This clonotype appeared many times. The CDR3 sequence is CAISEPSTAQYF. CDR3 nucleotides: TGTGCCATCAGTGAGCCGTCAACCGCTCAGTACTTC. J is TRBJ2-7 and V is TRBV10-3, with no clear D. Deletions cut 2 bases from V and 10 bases from J, with 12 bases between. This CDR3 region has 12 residues. Germline CDR1 reads ENHRY; CDR2 reads SYGVKD.

This clonotype has a single count. The chain is built from TRBV25-1 and TRBJ1-1, with 8 bases lining up with TRBD1. The junction had 5 bases not matched to a gene; V was cut back by 4 bases and J by 1 base. The CDR3 consists of 15 residues. Germline V gives CDR1 MGHDK, CDR2 SYGVNS. CDR3 amino acids: CASSVTGGANTEAFF. CDR3 nucleotides: TGTGCCAGCAGTGTAACAGGGGGGGCGAACACTGAAGCTTTCTTT.

The CDR3 sequence is CASSEGFGFNTGELFF. The CDR3 DNA is TGTGCCAGCAGTGAGGGTTTCGGGTTTAACACCGGGGAGCTGTTTTTT. The V and J genes are TRBV25-1 and TRBJ2-2, with D unresolved. Deletions cut 3 bases from V and 2 bases from J, with 13 bases between. Germline V gene sequence: CDR1 MGHDK, CDR2 SYGVNS. The CDR3 is 16 residues long.

CDR3 sequence (DNA): TGTGCCAGCAGTGACCGGGGAGGTGGGGGCACAGATACGCAGTATTTT. This gives the protein CASSDRGGGGTDTQYF. This chain uses TRBV28 with TRBJ2-3; weak D call: TRBD2 (6 bases). The ends were cut back, 5 bases at V and 1 base at J, with 16 bases in the middle. The CDR3 is made up of 16 amino acids. The germline CDR1 and CDR2 sequences are MDHEN and SYDVKM.

The chain couples TRBV20-1 to TRBJ2-5; maybe TRBD2 (7 bases). Matching the DNA end better, TRBJ2-7 makes the J call doubtful. In germline, CDR1 is DFQATT, CDR2 SNEGSKA (reference sequence). CDR3 length: 16 residues. CDR3 sequence (DNA): TGCAGTGCTAGGGAATCGAGGGGCGGGGGCTTATACGAGCAGTACTTC. Translated: CSARESRGGGLYEQYF.

This clonotype was observed a few times. The chain has TRBV5-1 and TRBJ2-7; 7 bases are a match to TRBD2. The CDR3 loop spans 14 amino acids. J gave up 1 base and V 6 bases, and 7 bases lay outside the gene matches. CDR1 is SGHRS and CDR2 is YFSETQ in the germline V gene. In nucleotides, the CDR3 is TGCGCCAGCAAGGAAGCGGGGAGTTCCTACGAGCAGTACTTC. Its translation is CASKEAGSSYEQYF.

J is TRBJ2-3 and V is TRBV2; 7 nucleotides match TRBD2. Germline CDR1 is SNHLY and CDR2 is FYNNEI. This CDR3 comprises 20 residues. V gave up 2 bases and J gave up 0 bases; unmatched junction bases: 17. CDR3 in DNA: TGTGCCAGCAGTGAAAAGGATGGGGTAGGGCTAGCGGCTAGCACAGATACGCAGTATTTT. The encoded protein is CASSEKDGVGLAASTDTQYF. The full variable domain, its missing parts supplied by reference TRBV2 and TRBJ2-3, is EPEVTQTPSHQVTQMGQEVILRCVPISNHLYFYWYRQILGQKVEFLVSFYNNEISEKSEIFDDQFSVERPDGSNFTLKIRSTKLEDSAMYFCASSEKDGVGLAASTDTQYFGPGTRLTVL.

The CDR3 here is CASTRQGVSYEQYF. For the CDR3, the DNA is TGTGCCAGTACCCGACAGGGTGTGTCCTACGAGCAGTACTTC. The chain is built from TRBV6-1 and TRBJ2-7; 7 bases match TRBD1. Germline V gene sequence: CDR1 MNHNS, CDR2 SASEGT. Losses at the gene ends were 9 bases for V and 1 base for J; bases not matched to a gene: 9. The CDR3 totals 14 residues.

The genes are TRBV7-9 and TRBJ2-4; the D is unclear. The CDR3 loop spans 14 amino acids. Trimming stripped 2 bases from V and 9 bases from J, with 14 bases between. CDR1 is SEHNR and CDR2 is FQNEAQ in the germline V gene (reference sequence). CDR3: CASSLSRVARIQYF. The CDR3, as DNA: TGTGCCAGCAGCTTAAGTCGTGTTGCGCGCATTCAGTACTTC.

The V call is TRBV9, the J call TRBJ1-1; D might be TRBD1 (5 bases). V was pared by 0 bases and J by 7 bases, with 10 bases between. The germline V gene encodes CDR1 SGDLS and CDR2 YYNGEE. This CDR3 is built from 13 residues. In DNA, the CDR3 is TGTGCCAGCAGCGTAGCGGGGGGAGGTGAAGCTTTCTTT. This sequence encodes CASSVAGGGEAFF.

The rearrangement uses TRBV20-1 and TRBJ1-1, with D perhaps TRBD1 (5 bases). Per germline, CDR1 DFQATT and CDR2 SNEGSKA (reference sequence). V was clipped by 2 bases and J by 3 bases, with 13 bases between them. This CDR3 comprises 14 residues. CDR3 in DNA: TGCAGTGCTAGACCCGGTGGGGCGGACACTGAAGCTTTCTTT. Translated, it gives CSARPGGADTEAFF.

This clonotype occurred once. The rearrangement joins TRBV3-1 to TRBJ1-3, with D maybe TRBD1 (5 bases). The CDR3 loop spans 15 amino acids. Germline V gene sequence: CDR1 LGHDT, CDR2 YNNKEL (reference sequence). V lost 4 bases and J lost 2, with 12 bases in between. The chain's CDR3 is CASSPSRGPGNTIYF. As DNA, the CDR3 is TGTGCCAGCAGCCCTTCCCGGGGACCTGGAAACACCATATATTTT.

This clonotype was found many times. The rearrangement joins TRBV29-1 to TRBJ2-7; D is undetermined. Looked up from germline, CDR1 is SQVTM and CDR2 is ANQGSEA. V was clipped by 2 bases and J by 5 bases, with 13 bases between them. This CDR3 contains 13 residues. CDR3 bases: TGCAGCGTTGAACGCTCTTACGGCAACGAGCAGTACTTC. It translates to CSVERSYGNEQYF.

The chain joins TRBV5-1 to TRBJ2-5, with D perhaps matching TRBD1 (5 bases). Trimming left V 8 bases short and J 1 base short, with 12 bases between. CDR3 length: 13 residues. Looked up from germline, CDR1 is SGHRS and CDR2 is YFSETQ. CDR3 bases: TGCGCCAGTCACCAAGGGGCCCAAGAGACCCAGTACTTC. Protein sequence: CASHQGAQETQYF.

The rearrangement uses TRBV27 and TRBJ1-2; D is ambiguous. The CDR3 sequence is 11 residues long. V lost 7 bases and J 8 bases, leaving 11 bases between the germline ends. Germline loops: CDR1 MNHEY, CDR2 SMNVEV (reference sequence). The CDR3 DNA is TGTGCCAGCAAAGGACCTTTCGGCTACACCTTC. It encodes CASKGPFGYTF.

This clonotype was detected only once. One end of the junction fails to match germline, which may point to a read error. This chain joins TRBV5-1 and TRBJ2-6; TRBD1 agrees at 11 bases. Germline V CDR1 and CDR2: SGHRS, YFSETQ. This CDR3 is 17 amino acids long. This CDR3 reads CASSAGQGATGADVLTF. CDR3 nucleotides: TGCGCCAGCAGCGCCGGACAGGGGGCGACTGGGGCCGACGTCCTGACTTTC. The whole variable domain, remainder taken from reference TRBV5-1 and TRBJ2-6, is KAGVTQTPRYLIKTRGQQVTLSCSPISGHRSVSWYQQTPGQGLQFLFEYFSETQRNKGNFPGRFSGRQFSNSRSEMNVSTLELGDSALYLCASSAGQGATGADVLTFGAGSRLTVL.

This clonotype was seen repeatedly, ten times or more. The rearrangement links TRBV3-1 to TRBJ1-5; maybe TRBD1 (6 bases). Germline V lookup: CDR1 LGHDT, CDR2 YNNKEL (reference sequence). The CDR3 contains 16 residues. V lost 0 bases to trimming and J lost 6 bases, with 15 bases between them. Here the CDR3 reads CASSQEAGARGQPQHF. CDR3 DNA: TGTGCCAGCAGCCAAGAGGCAGGGGCGCGAGGTCAGCCCCAGCATTTT.

CDR3: CASSLWQGAPNEQYF. The CDR3 coding sequence is TGCGCCAGCAGCTTGTGGCAGGGGGCGCCGAACGAGCAGTACTTC. The chain links TRBV5-1 to TRBJ2-5, with 8 positions matching TRBD1. The J call is in doubt because the DNA end fits TRBJ2-7 better. This CDR3 is built from 15 residues. The germline gives CDR1 SGHRS, CDR2 YFSETQ.

This clonotype was picked up one time. V usage is TRBV10-3 and J usage is TRBJ1-1; 7 bases match TRBD1. Germline V gene data show CDR1 as ENHRY and CDR2 as SYGVKD. The CDR3 covers 13 residues. With 2 bases clipped from V and 3 bases from J, the junction kept 0 bases outside the gene matches. CDR3 sequence reads: CAISETGDTEAFF. The CDR3 coding sequence is TGTGCCATCAGTGAGACAGGGGACACTGAAGCTTTCTTT.

This clonotype has more than one count but fewer than ten. The chain uses TRBV16 and TRBJ1-2, with D perhaps TRBD1 (6 bases). V lost 1 base and J lost 0, with 9 bases in between. The CDR3 sequence is 15 residues long. Germline CDR1 and CDR2: KGHSY and FQNENV. CDR3 bases: TGTGCCAGCAGCCAATTCTCAGGGGCTAACTATGGCTACACCTTC. Its translation is CASSQFSGANYGYTF.

As for this clonotype: Since the CDR3 does not end with the conserved phenylalanine or tryptophan, this likely comes from a read error. The CDR3 DNA is TGTGCCAGCAGCGCAGAGGGACAGGGCTATGGCTACACCCTC. Its protein product is CASSAEGQGYGYTL. The rearrangement joins TRBV9 to TRBJ1-2; 9 nucleotides line up with TRBD1. V shed 3 bases and J 4 bases; nucleotides not matched to a gene: 4. Germline CDR1 reads SGDLS; CDR2 reads YYNGEE. The CDR3 runs 14 residues.

This clonotype was recorded only once. The genes are TRBV7-2 and TRBJ2-1, with D possibly being TRBD1 (5 bases). The CDR3 sequence is 14 residues long. Trimming cost V 3 bases and J 8 bases, with 14 bases left between them. CDR1 SGHTA and CDR2 FQGNSA come from the germline V gene. The DNA of the CDR3 is TGTGCCAGCAGCTTTCCCCAGGGTGGGGATGAGCAGTTCTTC. This gives the protein CASSFPQGGDEQFF.

This clonotype was seen more than once but under ten times. V usage is TRBV14 and J usage is TRBJ1-6, with TRBD1 as a possible D gene (5 bases). Germline loops: CDR1 SGHDN, CDR2 FVKESK. This CDR3 has 15 amino acids. The V and J ends lost 1 base and 8 bases respectively, with 12 bases between them. The CDR3 DNA reads TGTGCCAGCAGCCAAGCCGGGACCGGCTATTCACCCCTCCACTTT. Translation gives CASSQAGTGYSPLHF.

V usage is TRBV28 and J usage is TRBJ1-1, with a weak D call TRBD1 (6 bases). The CDR3 is made up of 15 amino acids. With 2 bases removed from V and 1 base from J, the gap between germline ends came to 11 bases. Germline lookup yields CDR1 MDHEN and CDR2 SYDVKM. The DNA for the CDR3 is TGTGCCAGCAGTTTAAGTGGGGGCCGGAACACTGAAGCTTTCTTT. It codes for CASSLSGGRNTEAFF.

DNA of the CDR3: TGCAGCGAAGCATCCGGGCTCCTCACAGATACGCAGTATTTT. Residues: CSEASGLLTDTQYF. This sequence joins TRBV29-1 and TRBJ2-3; D gene ambiguous. Germline assignment: CDR1 SQVTM and CDR2 ANQGSEA. This CDR3 is 14 amino acids long. The V gene lost 7 bases and the J gene lost 2 bases, with 16 bases spanning the gap.

Details on this clonotype: Given a much more abundant clone one base away, this may be a read error. This rearrangement joins TRBV7-2 to TRBJ2-7; 7 nucleotides align to TRBD1. V lost 7 bases to trimming and J lost 6 bases; unmatched junction nucleotides: 12. From germline, CDR1 is SGHTA and CDR2 FQGNSA. CDR3 length: 14 residues. This chain's CDR3 is CASISQTGKGEQYF. The CDR3 DNA follows: TGTGCCAGCATCTCCCAGACAGGGAAAGGCGAGCAGTACTTC.

There are a few counts of this clonotype. This sequence joins TRBV29-1 and TRBJ2-3; 13 nucleotides line up with TRBD2. Trimming removed 6 bases from V and 2 bases from J; junction bases left unmatched: 8. The CDR3 length is 16 residues. In germline, CDR1 is SQVTM, CDR2 ANQGSEA. The CDR3 region is CSVAGLAGVNTDTQYF. The CDR3 region has the DNA TGCAGCGTGGCTGGACTAGCGGGGGTGAACACAGATACGCAGTATTTT.

The rearrangement links TRBV3-1 to TRBJ1-1; tentatively, D is TRBD1 (5 bases). Trimming stripped 4 bases from V and 2 bases from J, with 11 bases between. Per the germline V gene, CDR1 is LGHDT and CDR2 is YNNKEL (reference sequence). The CDR3 consists of 14 residues. The CDR3 bases are TGTGCCAGCAGCCCGGCCAGGGTTAACACTGAAGCTTTCTTT. It codes for CASSPARVNTEAFF.

Details on this clonotype: A much larger clonotype is one base distant, so this may be a read error. The chain employs TRBV27 and TRBJ2-2; 10 nucleotides agree with TRBD1. There are 15 residues in the CDR3. CDR1 is MNHEY, CDR2 SMNVEV, per germline (reference sequence). The CDR3 DNA follows: TGTGCCTGCAGACCCGGGACAGGGGATGTCGGGGAGCTGTTTTTT. Protein sequence: CACRPGTGDVGELFF.